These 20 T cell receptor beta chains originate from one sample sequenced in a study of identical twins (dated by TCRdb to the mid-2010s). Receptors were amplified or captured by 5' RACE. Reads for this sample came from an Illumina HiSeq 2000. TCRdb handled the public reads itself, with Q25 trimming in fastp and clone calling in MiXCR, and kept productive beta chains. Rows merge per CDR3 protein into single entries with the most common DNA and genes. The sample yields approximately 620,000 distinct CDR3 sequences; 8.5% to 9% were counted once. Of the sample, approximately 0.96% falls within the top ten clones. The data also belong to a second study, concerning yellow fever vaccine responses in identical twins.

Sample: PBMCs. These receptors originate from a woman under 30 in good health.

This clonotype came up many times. The CDR3, as DNA: TGCGCCAGCAGCAGCGGGGGGCGGTCCAATGAGCAGTTCTTC. Translated: CASSSGGRSNEQFF. The genes are TRBV5-1 and TRBJ2-1, with TRBD2 identical over 9 bases. Germline-derived CDR1 and CDR2 are SGHRS and YFSETQ. The J segment lost 6 bases and the V segment lost 4 bases, leaving 5 bases of the junction unmatched. This CDR3 contains 14 residues. Filled out from reference TRBV5-1 and TRBJ2-1, the complete variable domain reads KAGVTQTPRYLIKTRGQQVTLSCSPISGHRSVSWYQQTPGQGLQFLFEYFSETQRNKGNFPGRFSGRQFSNSRSEMNVSTLELGDSALYLCASSSGGRSNEQFFGPGTRLTVL.

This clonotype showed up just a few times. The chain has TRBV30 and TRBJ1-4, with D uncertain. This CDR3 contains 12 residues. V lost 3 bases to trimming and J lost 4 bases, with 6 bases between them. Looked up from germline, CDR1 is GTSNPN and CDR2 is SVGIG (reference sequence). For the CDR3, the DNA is TGTGCCTGGAGGTTGGATAATGAAAAACTGTTTTTT. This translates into CAWRLDNEKLFF.

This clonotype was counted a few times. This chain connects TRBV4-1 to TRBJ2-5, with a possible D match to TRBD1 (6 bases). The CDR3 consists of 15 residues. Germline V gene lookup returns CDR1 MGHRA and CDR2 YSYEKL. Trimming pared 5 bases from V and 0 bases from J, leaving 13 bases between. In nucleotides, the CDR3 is TGCGCCAGCAGCTCTACCCGGGACAACCAAGAGACCCAGTACTTC. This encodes CASSSTRDNQETQYF.

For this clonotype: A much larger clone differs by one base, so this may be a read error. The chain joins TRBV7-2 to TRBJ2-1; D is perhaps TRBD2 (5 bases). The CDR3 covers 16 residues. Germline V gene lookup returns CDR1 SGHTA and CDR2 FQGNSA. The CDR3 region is CASSLGWESSYNVQFF. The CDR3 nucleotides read TGTGCCAGCAGCTTAGGGTGGGAGAGCTCCTACAATGTGCAGTTCTTC.

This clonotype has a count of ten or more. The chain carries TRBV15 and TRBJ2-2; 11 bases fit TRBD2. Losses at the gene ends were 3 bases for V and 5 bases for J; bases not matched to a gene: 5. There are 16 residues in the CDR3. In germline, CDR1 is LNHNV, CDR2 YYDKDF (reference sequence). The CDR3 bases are TGTGCCACCAGCAGTATAATAGCGGGAGGGACCGGGGAGCTGTTTTTT. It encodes CATSSIIAGGTGELFF. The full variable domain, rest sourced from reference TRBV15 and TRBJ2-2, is DAMVIQNPRYQVTQFGKPVTLSCSQTLNHNVMYWYQQKSSQAPKLLFHYYDKDFNNEADTPDNFQSRRPNTSFCFLDIRSPGLGDTAMYLCATSSIIAGGTGELFFGEGSRLTVL.

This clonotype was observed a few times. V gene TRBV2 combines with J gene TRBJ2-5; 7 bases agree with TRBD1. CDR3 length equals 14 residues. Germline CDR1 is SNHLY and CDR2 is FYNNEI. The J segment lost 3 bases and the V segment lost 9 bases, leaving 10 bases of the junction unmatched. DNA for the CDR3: TGTGCCAGGTTGGCAAAGGGGGCGGAAGAGACCCAGTACTTC. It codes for CARLAKGAEETQYF.

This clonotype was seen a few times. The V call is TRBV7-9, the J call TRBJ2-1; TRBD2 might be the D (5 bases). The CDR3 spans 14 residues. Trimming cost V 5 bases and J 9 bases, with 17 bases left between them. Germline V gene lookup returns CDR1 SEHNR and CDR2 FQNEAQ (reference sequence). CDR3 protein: CASSRAAATVEQFF. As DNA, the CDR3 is TGTGCCAGCAGCCGAGCAGCGGCAACAGTTGAGCAGTTCTTC.

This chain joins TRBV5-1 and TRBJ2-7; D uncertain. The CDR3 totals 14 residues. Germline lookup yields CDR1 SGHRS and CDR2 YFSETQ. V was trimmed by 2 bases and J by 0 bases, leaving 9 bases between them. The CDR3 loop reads CASSFGMSSYEQYF. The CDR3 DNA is TGCGCCAGCAGCTTTGGCATGAGCTCCTACGAGCAGTACTTC. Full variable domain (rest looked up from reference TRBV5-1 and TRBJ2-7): KAGVTQTPRYLIKTRGQQVTLSCSPISGHRSVSWYQQTPGQGLQFLFEYFSETQRNKGNFPGRFSGRQFSNSRSEMNVSTLELGDSALYLCASSFGMSSYEQYFGPGTRLTVT.

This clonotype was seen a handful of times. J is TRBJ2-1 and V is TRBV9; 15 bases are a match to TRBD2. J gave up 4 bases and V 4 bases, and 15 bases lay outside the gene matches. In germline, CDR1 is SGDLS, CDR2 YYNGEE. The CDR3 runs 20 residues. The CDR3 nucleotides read TGTGCCAGCAGCCCCGGGACTAGCGGGAGGATAATTCCCCTTTACAATGAGCAGTTCTTC. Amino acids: CASSPGTSGRIIPLYNEQFF.

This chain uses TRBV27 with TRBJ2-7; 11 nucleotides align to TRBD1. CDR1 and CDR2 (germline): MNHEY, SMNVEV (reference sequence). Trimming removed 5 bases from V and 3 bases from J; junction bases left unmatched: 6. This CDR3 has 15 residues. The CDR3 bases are TGTGCCAGCAGTGGTCGGGACAGGGGGGTCTACGAGCAGTACTTC. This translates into CASSGRDRGVYEQYF.

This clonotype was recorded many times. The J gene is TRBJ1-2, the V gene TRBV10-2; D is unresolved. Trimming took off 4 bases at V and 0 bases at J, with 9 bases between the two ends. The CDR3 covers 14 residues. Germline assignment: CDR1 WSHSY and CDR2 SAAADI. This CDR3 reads CASSGQSANYGYTF. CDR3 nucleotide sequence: TGCGCCAGCAGTGGGCAGTCAGCTAACTATGGCTACACCTTC.

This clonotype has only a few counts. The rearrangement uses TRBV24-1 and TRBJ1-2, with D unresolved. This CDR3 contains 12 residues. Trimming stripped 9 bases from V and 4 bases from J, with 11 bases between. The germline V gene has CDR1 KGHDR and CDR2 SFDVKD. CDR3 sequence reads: CATVVEAYGYTF. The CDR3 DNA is TGTGCCACCGTCGTGGAGGCCTATGGCTACACCTTC.

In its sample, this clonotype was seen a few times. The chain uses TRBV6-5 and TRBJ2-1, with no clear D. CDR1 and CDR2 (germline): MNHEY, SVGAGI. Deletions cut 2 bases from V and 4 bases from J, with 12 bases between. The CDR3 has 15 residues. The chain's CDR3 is CASSYLPVQYNEQFF. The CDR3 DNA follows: TGTGCCAGCAGTTACCTGCCGGTACAATACAATGAGCAGTTCTTC.

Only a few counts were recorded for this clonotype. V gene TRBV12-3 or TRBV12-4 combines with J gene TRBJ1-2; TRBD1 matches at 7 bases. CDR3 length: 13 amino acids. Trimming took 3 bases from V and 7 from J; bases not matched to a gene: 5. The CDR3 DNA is TGTGCCAGCAGTTTGACAGGGTATGGTGGCTACACCTTC. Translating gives CASSLTGYGGYTF.

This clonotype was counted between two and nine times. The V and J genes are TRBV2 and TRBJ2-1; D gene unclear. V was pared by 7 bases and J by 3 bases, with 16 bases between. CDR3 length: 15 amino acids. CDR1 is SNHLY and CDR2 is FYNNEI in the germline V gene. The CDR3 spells CASTIERSLYNEQFF. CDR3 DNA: TGTGCCAGCACTATCGAGAGGTCCCTCTACAATGAGCAGTTCTTC.

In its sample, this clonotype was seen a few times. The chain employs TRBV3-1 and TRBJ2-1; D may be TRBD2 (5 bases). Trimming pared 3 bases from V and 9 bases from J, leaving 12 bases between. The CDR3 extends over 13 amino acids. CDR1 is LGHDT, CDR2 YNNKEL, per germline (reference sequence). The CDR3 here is CASSQGEAPEQFF. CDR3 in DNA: TGTGCCAGCAGCCAGGGAGAGGCTCCTGAGCAGTTCTTC.

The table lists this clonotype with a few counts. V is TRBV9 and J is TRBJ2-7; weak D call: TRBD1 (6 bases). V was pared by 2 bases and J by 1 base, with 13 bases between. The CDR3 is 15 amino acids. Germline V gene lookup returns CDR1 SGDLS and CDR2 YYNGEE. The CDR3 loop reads CASSVGGQNSYEQYF. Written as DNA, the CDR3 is TGTGCCAGCAGCGTTGGGGGCCAGAATTCCTACGAGCAGTACTTC. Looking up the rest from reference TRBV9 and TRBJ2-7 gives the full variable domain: DSGVTQTPKHLITATGQRVTLRCSPRSGDLSVYWYQQSLDQGLQFLIQYYNGEERAKGNILERFSAQQFPDLHSELNLSSLELGDSALYFCASSVGGQNSYEQYFGPGTRLTVT.

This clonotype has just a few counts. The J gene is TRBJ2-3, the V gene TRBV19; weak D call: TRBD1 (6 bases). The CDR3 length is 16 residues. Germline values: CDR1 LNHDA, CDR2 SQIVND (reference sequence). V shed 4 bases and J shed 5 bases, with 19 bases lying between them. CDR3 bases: TGTGCCAGTAGTAGCGACAGGCCTTTCGGGGAAGATACGCAGTATTTT. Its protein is CASSSDRPFGEDTQYF. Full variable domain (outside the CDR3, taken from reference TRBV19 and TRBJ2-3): DGGITQSPKYLFRKEGQNVTLSCEQNLNHDAMYWYRQDPGQGLRLIYYSQIVNDFQKGDIAEGYSVSREKKESFPLTVTSAQKNPTAFYLCASSSDRPFGEDTQYFGPGTRLTVL.

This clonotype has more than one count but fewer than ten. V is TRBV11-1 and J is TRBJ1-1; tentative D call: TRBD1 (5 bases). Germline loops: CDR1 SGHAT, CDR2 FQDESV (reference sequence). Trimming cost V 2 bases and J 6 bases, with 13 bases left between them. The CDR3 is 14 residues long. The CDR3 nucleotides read TGTGCCAGCAGCTTAACAGGACCCGTGCCTGAAGCTTTCTTT. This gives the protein CASSLTGPVPEAFF.

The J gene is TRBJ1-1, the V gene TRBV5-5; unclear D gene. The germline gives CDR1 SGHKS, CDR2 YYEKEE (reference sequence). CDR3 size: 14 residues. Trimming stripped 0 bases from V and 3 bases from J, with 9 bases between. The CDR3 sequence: CASSLAKGYTEAFF. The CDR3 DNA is TGTGCCAGCAGCTTGGCCAAGGGTTACACTGAAGCTTTCTTT.